This entry concerns a single T cell receptor (beta chain). The V segment lost 4 bases and the J segment 4 bases; nucleotides outside the gene matches: 6. CDR3 size: 16 residues. Germline V gene lookup returns CDR1 LNHDA and CDR2 SQIVND (reference sequence). The data were taken from a study of blood T cell repertoires in COVID-19. In the original workflow: Counts of nucleated cells, estimated from reference gene primer amplification, were obtained. The assay was immunoSEQ multiplex PCR, and TCRdb's table has in-frame clones only and misses some. That table is the source of V, J and clone size, and D and trimming were worked out from the DNA. The sample has roughly 190,000 clones, about 85% seen once.

Sequencing was carried out using peripheral blood. This sequence joins TRBV19 and TRBJ2-2; 10 bases line up with TRBD1. This TCR derives from a woman aged 55-75 years with acute or convalescent COVID-19. This CDR3 is CASSTGQGRGTGELFF. DNA of the CDR3: TGTGCCAGTAGTACGGGACAGGGGCGTGGCACCGGGGAGCTGTTTTTT.